The 12 T cell receptor beta chains below come from one sample, sequenced in a study of T cell responses to AZD1222 COVID-19 vaccine. The repertoire was sequenced with immunoSEQ multiplex PCR; TCRdb's copy has only in-frame clones and lacks some. The sample contains over 100,000 clones, approximately 86% of which appear only once. The material was peripheral blood, obtained on day 0 of MenACWY control vaccination. The receptor source for this set is an adult in good health.

This chain uses TRBV10-3 with TRBJ2-7; 7 nucleotides agree with TRBD2. The CDR3 has 14 residues. The trim removed 2 bases at V and 0 bases at J, leaving 1 base unmatched. Germline lookup yields CDR1 ENHRY and CDR2 SYGVKD. This CDR3 reads CAISEERGSYEQYF. CDR3 nucleotide sequence: TGTGCCATCAGTGAGGAGCGGGGCTCCTACGAGCAGTACTTC.

CDR3 DNA: TGTGCCACCAGCAGAGGAACCTATGGCTACACCTTC. Its protein product is CATSRGTYGYTF. The chain carries TRBV15 and TRBJ1-2; D is unresolved. The V end lost 1 base, the J end lost 4 bases, and 4 bases lay between the germline ends. CDR3 length: 12 residues. Germline V gene sequence: CDR1 LNHNV, CDR2 YYDKDF (reference sequence). The whole variable domain, filled in from reference TRBV15 and TRBJ1-2, reads DAMVIQNPRYQVTQFGKPVTLSCSQTLNHNVMYWYQQKSSQAPKLLFHYYDKDFNNEADTPDNFQSRRPNTSFCFLDIRSPGLGDTAMYLCATSRGTYGYTFGSGTRLTVV.

The rearrangement links TRBV2 to TRBJ2-1; D is possibly TRBD1 or TRBD2 (5 bases each). The CDR3 is 15 amino acids. Trimming removed 4 bases from V and 0 bases from J, with 10 bases in between. The V gene's germline CDR1 is SNHLY and CDR2 FYNNEI. The CDR3 region is CASSAGTSSYNEQFF. In nucleotides, the CDR3 is TGTGCCAGCAGTGCGGGGACCAGCTCCTACAATGAGCAGTTCTTC.

The chain recombines TRBV14 with TRBJ2-7; D is unresolved. CDR3 length equals 17 residues. Deletions cut 7 bases from V and 3 bases from J, with 25 bases between. Germline V CDR1 and CDR2: SGHDN, FVKESK. The CDR3 DNA follows: TGTGCCAGCATCCTCAAGCCGGTTGCCCTTGGGATCTACGAGCAGTACTTC. Its protein product is CASILKPVALGIYEQYF.

The chain links TRBV29-1 to TRBJ2-7; 8 bases align to TRBD2. CDR1 and CDR2 (germline): SQVTM, ANQGSEA. The CDR3 spans 14 residues. After removal of 6 bases from V and 6 bases from J, the junction contained 13 bases not matched to a gene. The CDR3 DNA sequence: TGCAGCGTCGCCAAAGCGGGAGTTTCTTCCGAGCAGTACTTC. It encodes CSVAKAGVSSEQYF.

This rearrangement joins TRBV3-1 (or the pseudogene TRBV3-2) to TRBJ1-2; the D gene is possibly TRBD1 (5 bases). The V end was cut by 3 bases, the J end by 8 bases, with 19 bases between. Per germline, CDR1 LGHDT and CDR2 YNNKEL (reference sequence). The CDR3 runs 15 residues. The CDR3 coding sequence is TGTGCCAGCAGCCAGAACCCATCTGGGGGTAGGGGCTACACCTTC. Translating it yields CASSQNPSGGRGYTF.

This clone was seen only once. The CDR3 sequence: CASSRGTPRNEQYF. DNA for the CDR3: TGTGCCAGCAGCCGTGGGACTCCTAGGAATGAGCAGTACTTC. The J gene is TRBJ2-7, the V gene TRBV7-9; D is possibly TRBD2 (6 bases). The CDR3 is 14 amino acids. The germline V gene encodes CDR1 SEHNR and CDR2 FQNEAQ (reference sequence). With 5 bases removed from V and 7 bases from J, the gap between germline ends came to 18 bases.

The genes are TRBV6-5 and TRBJ1-3, with no clear D. V was cut by 7 bases and J by 0 bases, with 13 bases left in between. Germline values: CDR1 MNHEY, CDR2 SVGAGI. The CDR3 runs to 15 residues. CDR3 sequence: CASMRQPDSGNTIYF. The DNA of the CDR3 is TGTGCCAGCATGAGGCAGCCTGACTCTGGAAACACCATATATTTT.

The rearrangement joins TRBV30 to TRBJ1-3, with D possibly being TRBD1 (6 bases). CDR3 length: 15 amino acids. V lost 4 bases to trimming and J lost 4 bases, with 17 bases between them. The germline gives CDR1 GTSNPN, CDR2 SVGIG (reference sequence). CDR3 in DNA: TGTGCCTGGAACTGGGGGGGGGCGAGGGGAAACACCATATATTTT. Amino acid sequence: CAWNWGGARGNTIYF.

The chain is built from TRBV6-2 or TRBV6-3 and TRBJ1-2, with D uncertain. Looked up from germline, CDR1 is MNHEY and CDR2 is SVGEGT. CDR3 length: 12 amino acids. With 2 bases removed from V and 6 bases from J, the gap between germline ends came to 7 bases. The CDR3 spells CASSYATHGYTF. The CDR3 region has the DNA TGTGCCAGCAGTTACGCCACCCATGGCTACACCTTC.

V usage is TRBV4-3 and J usage is TRBJ2-7; the D call may be TRBD1 or TRBD2 (5 bases each). The germline V gene encodes CDR1 LGHNA and CDR2 YSLEER. The CDR3 totals 14 residues. Trimming cost V 3 bases and J 1 base, with 10 bases left between them. The chain's CDR3 is CASSQDGASYEQYF. The CDR3 DNA sequence: TGCGCCAGCAGCCAGGACGGGGCGTCCTACGAGCAGTACTTC.

The chain uses TRBV2 and TRBJ1-1; 7 positions match TRBD1. Per the germline V gene, CDR1 is SNHLY and CDR2 is FYNNEI. V shed 7 bases and J 3 bases; nucleotides not matched to a gene: 2. The CDR3 totals 12 residues. The CDR3 nucleotides are TGTGCCAGCACCGGACAGGACACTGAAGCTTTCTTT. It translates to CASTGQDTEAFF.